The 26 T cell receptor beta chains below all came from one sample that was sequenced in a study of blood T cell repertoires in COVID-19. Clones were read by immunoSEQ multiplex PCR, and TCRdb kept only the in-frame ones, dropping some. This sample has hundreds of thousands of clones; about 88% occur once, and the top ten carry approximately 12%. Sequences were obtained from peripheral blood. The source is a woman aged 55-69 years with acute or convalescent COVID-19.

This chain links TRBV19 with TRBJ1-2; D remains ambiguous. Looked up from germline, CDR1 is LNHDA and CDR2 is SQIVND (reference sequence). CDR3 length equals 15 residues. Between the trimmed V and J ends, which lost 5 bases and 0 bases, there was a span of 13 bases. CDR3 sequence: CASSPPFSTNYGYTF. CDR3 bases: TGTGCCAGTAGTCCCCCGTTTAGCACTAACTATGGCTACACCTTC.

The rearrangement uses TRBV11-2 and TRBJ1-1; D perhaps matches TRBD1 (6 bases). The CDR3 is 17 amino acids. V lost 8 bases and J 4 bases, leaving 26 bases between the germline ends. CDR1 is SGHAT, CDR2 FQNNGV, per germline. The CDR3 DNA follows: TGTGCCAGCCGGGGGGGGCGGTTTAGTAAAGATAGCACTGAAGCTTTCTTT. Translating gives CASRGGRFSKDSTEAFF.

The V call is TRBV3-1 (or the pseudogene TRBV3-2), the J call TRBJ2-1; perhaps TRBD1 as D (5 bases). From germline, CDR1 is LGHDT and CDR2 YNNKEL (reference sequence). This CDR3 region has 15 residues. Trimming took 0 bases from V and 13 from J, leaving 19 bases between them. CDR3 nucleotide sequence: TGTGCCAGCAGCCAAGATAGGGGCCTAGTGGCGACCCAGTTCTTC. This sequence encodes CASSQDRGLVATQFF.

A word on this clone: Other DNA sequences from this sample encode an identical CDR3 as well. The chain uses TRBV5-1 and TRBJ2-2, with D unclear. With 0 bases removed from V and 1 base from J, the gap between germline ends came to 4 bases. The CDR3 is 14 amino acids. The germline gives CDR1 SGHRS, CDR2 YFSETQ. The DNA of the CDR3 is TGCGCCAGCAGCTTGGCATTGAACACCGGGGAGCTGTTTTTT. Translated, it gives CASSLALNTGELFF.

This clone occurred once. The chain recombines TRBV27 with TRBJ1-2; possibly TRBD1 for D (5 bases). The CDR3 is made up of 11 amino acids. Germline CDR1 MNHEY, CDR2 SMNVEV (reference sequence). V was clipped by 4 bases and J by 10 bases, with 10 bases between them. The CDR3, as DNA: TGTGCCAGCAGTTCAGGGTTTAACTACACCTTC. It translates to CASSSGFNYTF.

The chain employs TRBV6-1 and TRBJ2-3, with 7 nucleotides matching TRBD1. Trimming cost V 2 bases and J 1 base; bases outside gene matches: 9. The CDR3 sequence is 17 residues long. From germline, CDR1 is MNHNS and CDR2 SASEGT. The chain's CDR3 is CASSEKRQGRGTDTQYF. The CDR3 DNA reads TGTGCCAGCAGTGAAAAGAGACAGGGCCGTGGCACAGATACGCAGTATTTT.

CDR3 in amino acids: CASSTGGLYGYTF. The CDR3 nucleotides are TGTGCCAGCAGCACCGGCGGCCTCTATGGCTACACCTTC. This chain links TRBV12-3 or TRBV12-4 with TRBJ1-2, with no clear D. The CDR3 contains 13 residues. V shed 6 bases and J shed 4 bases, with 12 bases lying between them.

V gene TRBV29-1 combines with J gene TRBJ1-2; D is unresolved. V lost 7 bases to trimming and J lost 6 bases, with 24 bases between them. Looked up from germline, CDR1 is SQVTM and CDR2 is ANQGSEA. CDR3 length: 15 residues. CDR3 nucleotides: TGCAGCGCGGCCCGTGGCAGGCCCTCCGGGGATGGCTACACCTTC. This sequence encodes CSAARGRPSGDGYTF.

Regarding this clone: Other DNA variants within this sample encode the same CDR3. The chain employs TRBV2 and TRBJ1-2; 7 nucleotides agree with TRBD1. Germline CDR1 reads SNHLY; CDR2 reads FYNNEI. V lost 6 bases to trimming and J lost 2 bases; unmatched junction nucleotides: 3. This CDR3 comprises 13 residues. The CDR3 bases are TGTGCCAGCAGAGACAGGGCCAACTATGGCTACACCTTC. Its translation: CASRDRANYGYTF.

J is TRBJ2-2 and V is TRBV7-6; 8 nucleotides match TRBD1. Germline V gene data show CDR1 as SGHVS and CDR2 as FNYEAQ. The CDR3 contains 17 residues. J gave up 3 bases and V 1 base, and 7 bases lay outside the gene matches. The CDR3 spells CASSLVVGQGYTGELFF. The CDR3, as DNA: TGTGCCAGCAGCTTAGTGGTTGGACAGGGCTACACCGGGGAGCTGTTTTTT. Using reference TRBV7-6 and TRBJ2-2 for the parts outside the CDR3, the full variable domain is GAGVSQSPRYKVTKRGQDVALRCDPISGHVSLYWYRQALGQGPEFLTYFNYEAQQDKSGLPNDRFSAERPEGSISTLTIQRTEQRDSAMYRCASSLVVGQGYTGELFFGEGSRLTVL.

V gene TRBV29-1 combines with J gene TRBJ2-7, with 8 bases aligning to TRBD2. This CDR3 spans 12 amino acids. J gave up 6 bases and V 5 bases, and 6 bases lay outside the gene matches. Germline-derived CDR1 and CDR2 are SQVTM and ANQGSEA. CDR3 loop: CSVKITSGEQYF. The CDR3 DNA is TGCAGCGTTAAAATTACTAGCGGCGAGCAGTACTTC.

This clone was seen a single time. This rearrangement joins TRBV6-2 or TRBV6-3 to TRBJ2-7; possible D gene TRBD1, 5 bases. Trimming stripped 2 bases from V and 6 bases from J, with 11 bases between. Germline V gene lookup returns CDR1 MNHEY and CDR2 SVGEGT. The CDR3 is 13 residues long. The CDR3 DNA reads as TGTGCCAGCAGTTACCCTACTGGGGCCGAGCAGTACTTC. Its protein product is CASSYPTGAEQYF.

The chain employs TRBV28 and TRBJ1-2, with a weak D call TRBD1 (6 bases). V lost 2 bases and J lost 4, with 14 bases in between. Germline loops: CDR1 MDHEN, CDR2 SYDVKM. The CDR3 has 15 amino acids. CDR3 region: CASSLVAGDSYGYTF. In DNA, the CDR3 is TGTGCCAGCAGTTTAGTGGCAGGGGATTCCTATGGCTACACCTTC.

A few counts support this clone. The chain links TRBV14 to TRBJ1-2, with D perhaps matching TRBD1 (5 bases). This CDR3 has 14 amino acids. The germline CDR1 and CDR2 sequences are SGHDN and FVKESK. V lost 1 base and J 8 bases, leaving 14 bases between the germline ends. The CDR3 loop reads CASSQGLGTLGYTF. For the CDR3, the DNA is TGTGCCAGCAGCCAAGGTCTGGGGACTCTCGGCTACACCTTC.

The chain employs TRBV6-2 or TRBV6-3 and TRBJ2-1; 13 bases agree with TRBD2. The CDR3 totals 16 residues. From germline, CDR1 is MNHEY and CDR2 SVGEGT. The junction had 6 bases not matched to a gene; V was cut back by 4 bases and J by 6 bases. The CDR3 DNA reads TGTGCCAGCAGTTCCCCACTAGCGGGAGGGGGCAATGAGCAGTTCTTC. It is translated as CASSSPLAGGGNEQFF.

The table lists this clone with a few counts. The chain recombines TRBV7-3 with TRBJ2-7, with a possible D match to TRBD1 (6 bases). This CDR3 region has 13 residues. CDR1 SGHTA and CDR2 FQGTGA come from the germline V gene. V lost 5 bases to trimming and J lost 3 bases, with 11 bases between them. The DNA for the CDR3 is TGTGCCAGCAGCGGGGGCAGCGACTACGAGCAGTACTTC. Protein product: CASSGGSDYEQYF.

The CDR3 sequence is CASKRQGAHTEAFF. CDR3 in DNA: TGTGCCAGCAAACGACAGGGGGCACACACTGAAGCTTTCTTT. The chain carries TRBV6-5 and TRBJ1-1, with 10 bases identical to TRBD1. The CDR3 totals 14 residues. Germline trimming cut 7 bases from V and 3 bases from J; bases unmatched to any gene: 5. Germline values: CDR1 MNHEY, CDR2 SVGAGI.

The chain carries TRBV19 and TRBJ1-2, with D tentatively TRBD1 (5 bases). The V gene lost 6 bases and the J gene lost 6 bases, with 17 bases spanning the gap. The CDR3 covers 14 residues. Per germline, CDR1 LNHDA and CDR2 SQIVND (reference sequence). This CDR3 is CASSSGPGINGYTF. CDR3 nucleotide sequence: TGTGCCAGTAGCTCGGGCCCAGGGATCAATGGCTACACCTTC.

The chain recombines TRBV6-5 with TRBJ1-5; D not certain. The V and J ends lost 4 bases and 0 bases respectively, with 10 bases between them. CDR3 length equals 15 residues. Germline V CDR1 and CDR2: MNHEY, SVGAGI. CDR3 bases: TGTGCCAGCAGTTTGTACACCGATAGCAATCAGCCCCAGCATTTT. It encodes CASSLYTDSNQPQHF.

V is TRBV2 and J is TRBJ1-1; D unresolved. CDR1 is SNHLY, CDR2 FYNNEI, per germline. CDR3 length: 16 amino acids. V was pared by 1 base and J by 3 bases, with 15 bases between. The CDR3: CASSEGTGNGDTEAFF. Here the CDR3 DNA reads TGTGCCAGCAGTGAAGGGACTGGGAACGGGGACACTGAAGCTTTCTTT. Filled out from reference TRBV2 and TRBJ1-1, the complete variable domain reads EPEVTQTPSHQVTQMGQEVILRCVPISNHLYFYWYRQILGQKVEFLVSFYNNEISEKSEIFDDQFSVERPDGSNFTLKIRSTKLEDSAMYFCASSEGTGNGDTEAFFGQGTRLTVV.

The CDR3, as DNA: TGTGCCAGCAGCCCGGACACAGCGCAGGGCTACACCTTC. Encoded protein: CASSPDTAQGYTF. This chain links TRBV7-9 with TRBJ1-2; tentatively, D is TRBD1 (5 bases). Trimming took 5 bases from V and 8 from J, leaving 15 bases between them. The CDR3 extends over 13 amino acids. Germline values: CDR1 SEHNR, CDR2 FQNEAQ (reference sequence).

V is TRBV18 and J is TRBJ1-1, with D possibly matching TRBD1 (6 bases). CDR1 is KGHSH and CDR2 is LQKENI in the germline V gene. V was cut by 0 bases and J by 4 bases, with 9 bases left in between. The CDR3 contains 14 residues. This CDR3 is CASSPPAQGTEAFF. The CDR3 DNA sequence: TGTGCCAGCTCACCACCGGCACAGGGCACTGAAGCTTTCTTT.

This rearrangement joins TRBV25-1 to TRBJ2-7, with 7 bases identical to TRBD1. CDR3 length: 14 residues. The V and J ends lost 1 base and 4 bases, in that order; junction bases with no gene match: 4. Germline V lookup: CDR1 MGHDK, CDR2 SYGVNS. This CDR3 is CASSESGTEYEQYF. CDR3 coding DNA: TGTGCCAGCAGTGAATCAGGGACAGAATACGAGCAGTACTTC.

This chain uses TRBV5-1 with TRBJ2-1; 9 nucleotides line up with TRBD1. The CDR3 is 15 amino acids. The V gene end was trimmed by 2 bases and the J gene end by 8 bases; junction bases not matched to a gene: 8. Germline-derived CDR1 and CDR2 are SGHRS and YFSETQ. The CDR3 DNA reads TGCGCCAGCAGCTTTGGGGGACAGGGTTGGGATGAGCAGTTCTTC. Protein product: CASSFGGQGWDEQFF.

V gene TRBV6-2 or TRBV6-3 combines with J gene TRBJ1-1; D not certain. Trimming shortened V by 6 bases and J by 6 bases, and 14 bases separated the two germline ends. Germline values: CDR1 MNHEY, CDR2 SVGEGT. The CDR3 has 13 residues. In DNA form, the CDR3 reads TGTGCCAGCAGACCTTCGGGGAGCGCTGAAGCTTTCTTT. It encodes CASRPSGSAEAFF.

The V call is TRBV29-1, the J call TRBJ2-3, with TRBD2 matching over 12 bases. V was clipped by 8 bases and J by 3 bases; unmatched bases: 3. The CDR3 is 13 residues long. Germline CDR1 reads SQVTM; CDR2 reads ANQGSEA. CDR3 protein: CSLLAGGTDTQYF. In DNA, the CDR3 is TGCAGCCTTCTAGCGGGAGGGACAGATACGCAGTATTTT.